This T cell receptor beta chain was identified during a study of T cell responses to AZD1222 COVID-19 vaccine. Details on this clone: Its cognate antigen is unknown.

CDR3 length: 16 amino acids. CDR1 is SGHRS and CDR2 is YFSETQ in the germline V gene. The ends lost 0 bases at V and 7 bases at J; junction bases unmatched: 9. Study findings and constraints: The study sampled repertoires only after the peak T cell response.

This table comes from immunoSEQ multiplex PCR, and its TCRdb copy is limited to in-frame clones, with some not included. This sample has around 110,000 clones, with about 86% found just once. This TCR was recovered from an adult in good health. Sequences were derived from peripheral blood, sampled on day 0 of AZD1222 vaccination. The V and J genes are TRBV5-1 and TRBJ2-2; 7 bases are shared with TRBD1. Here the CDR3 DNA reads TGCGCCAGCAGCTTGGGTGACAGGGATTGGAACGGGGAGCTGTTTTTT. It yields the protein CASSLGDRDWNGELFF.